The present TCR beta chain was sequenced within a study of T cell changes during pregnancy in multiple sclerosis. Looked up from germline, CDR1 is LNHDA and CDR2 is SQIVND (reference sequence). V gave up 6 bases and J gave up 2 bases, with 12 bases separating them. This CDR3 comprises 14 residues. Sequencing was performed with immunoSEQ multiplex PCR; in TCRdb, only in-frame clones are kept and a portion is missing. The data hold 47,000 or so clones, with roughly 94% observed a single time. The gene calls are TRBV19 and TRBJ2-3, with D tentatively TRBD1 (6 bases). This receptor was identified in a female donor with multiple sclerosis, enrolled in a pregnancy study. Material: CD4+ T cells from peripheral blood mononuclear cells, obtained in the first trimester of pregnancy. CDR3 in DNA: TGTGCCAGTAGATTGGACAGTGACACAGATACGCAGTATTTT. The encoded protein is CASRLDSDTDTQYF.